This TCR beta chain was identified during a study of shared clonotypes between healthy human individuals. V was clipped by 6 bases and J by 2 bases, with 14 bases between them. The CDR3 spans 14 residues. Germline CDR1 SGHRS, CDR2 YFSETQ. Using immunoSEQ multiplex PCR, the repertoire was profiled, and TCRdb retains in-frame clones only, with some absent. The sample lists about 1 million clones; about 80% were seen once. Sequencing input: memory CD4+ T cells from PBMCs. As to subset: CD45RA-negative fraction. This TCR was sampled from a man between 18 and 35 years old in good health. Some clones in this sample may be carry-over from other donors' samples. This rearrangement joins TRBV5-1 to TRBJ2-5; the D gene could be TRBD1 or TRBD2 (6 bases each). Written as DNA, the CDR3 is TGCGCCAGCAAAGGAGGGGGTTATCAAGAGACCCAGTACTTC. This sequence encodes CASKGGGYQETQYF.